Each of the 31 T cell receptor beta chains below was sequenced from the same sample in a study of T cell responses to AZD1222 COVID-19 vaccine. TCRdb keeps only in-frame clones here, not all; method: immunoSEQ multiplex PCR. The sample has some 63,000 clones, approximately 92% seen once. This material consisted of peripheral blood, taken 28 days after the second AZD1222 dose. Receptors originate from an adult who received the AZD1222 COVID-19 vaccine.

This chain uses TRBV9 with TRBJ2-7; D possibly matches TRBD1 or TRBD2 (6 bases each). The CDR3 covers 14 residues. Trimming took off 0 bases at V and 3 bases at J, with 10 bases between the two ends. CDR1 is SGDLS, CDR2 YYNGEE, per germline. The CDR3 region is CASSVGGGGYEQYF. CDR3 nucleotide sequence: TGTGCCAGCAGCGTAGGTGGAGGGGGCTACGAGCAGTACTTC.

The chain is built from TRBV28 and TRBJ2-7, with 9 bases lining up with TRBD1. The CDR3 runs to 15 residues. CDR1 is MDHEN and CDR2 is SYDVKM in the germline V gene. The V gene end was trimmed by 5 bases and the J gene end by 6 bases; junction bases not matched to a gene: 11. The CDR3 DNA follows: TGTGCCAGCAGTCCGCCGGGACAGGGTTTACGCGAGCAGTACTTC. This codes for CASSPPGQGLREQYF.

In this sample, this clone turned up once. The chain links TRBV19 to TRBJ2-1, with TRBD2 matching 8 bases. The length of the CDR3 is 15 residues. The V and J ends lost 3 bases and 4 bases, in that order; junction bases with no gene match: 5. Per the germline V gene, CDR1 is LNHDA and CDR2 is SQIVND (reference sequence). This chain's CDR3 is CASSMGLEFYNEQFF. In DNA, the CDR3 is TGTGCCAGTAGTATGGGACTAGAGTTTTACAATGAGCAGTTCTTC. The variable domain in full, with the rest retrieved from reference TRBV19 and TRBJ2-1, is DGGITQSPKYLFRKEGQNVTLSCEQNLNHDAMYWYRQDPGQGLRLIYYSQIVNDFQKGDIAEGYSVSREKKESFPLTVTSAQKNPTAFYLCASSMGLEFYNEQFFGPGTRLTVL.

This chain connects TRBV30 to TRBJ1-6; TRBD1 matches at 9 bases. After removal of 0 bases from V and 10 bases from J, the junction contained 10 bases not matched to a gene. Germline V gene lookup returns CDR1 GTSNPN and CDR2 SVGIG (reference sequence). This CDR3 region has 16 residues. For the CDR3, the DNA is TGTGCCTGGAGTGTACCCGGGACAGGGTGGCGGTCACCCCTCCACTTT. Translating gives CAWSVPGTGWRSPLHF.

The rearrangement uses TRBV28 and TRBJ1-5; D may be TRBD1 (6 bases). CDR3 size: 16 residues. Germline CDR1 and CDR2: MDHEN and SYDVKM. V gave up 3 bases and J gave up 1 base, with 13 bases separating them. CDR3 amino acids: CASSLSGVRSNQPQHF. The CDR3 DNA is TGTGCCAGCAGTTTGTCAGGGGTGCGGAGCAATCAGCCCCAGCATTTT.

This chain joins TRBV28 and TRBJ2-7; the match to TRBD1 covers 8 bases. V was pared by 5 bases and J by 4 bases, with 10 bases of the junction left unmatched. The length of the CDR3 is 15 residues. Germline assignment: CDR1 MDHEN and CDR2 SYDVKM. The CDR3 bases are TGTGCCAGCAGTACCTCCGGGACAGGCTTGTACGAGCAGTACTTC. Encoded protein: CASSTSGTGLYEQYF.

This clone was detected a few times. The chain couples TRBV7-3 to TRBJ2-1; 10 bases map to TRBD2. Germline CDR1 is SGHTA and CDR2 is FQGTGA. This CDR3 contains 17 residues. Losses at the gene ends were 6 bases for V and 4 bases for J; bases not matched to a gene: 12. The CDR3 DNA sequence: TGTGCCAGCAGTTTTTTTCCCGGGACTAGCGTATACAATGAGCAGTTCTTC. Translation: CASSFFPGTSVYNEQFF.

Here the CDR3 DNA reads TGTGCCAGCAGTGGGAGCCGGCCAGATAACTATGGCTACACCTTC. This encodes CASSGSRPDNYGYTF. The V and J genes are TRBV2 and TRBJ1-2; D gene uncertain. CDR3 length equals 15 residues. V lost 4 bases to trimming and J lost 1 base, with 13 bases between them. Germline CDR1 is SNHLY and CDR2 is FYNNEI.

The rearrangement uses TRBV19 and TRBJ1-4; D not certain. V was shortened by 9 bases and J by 4 bases, with 9 bases between the two germline ends. The CDR3 extends over 12 amino acids. Germline assignment: CDR1 LNHDA and CDR2 SQIVND (reference sequence). CDR3 sequence reads: CASAGVNEKLFF. CDR3 in DNA: TGTGCCAGCGCCGGCGTTAATGAAAAACTGTTTTTT.

V and J are TRBV12-5 and TRBJ2-5; TRBD2 aligns across 12 bases. CDR1 and CDR2 (germline): LGHNT, FRNRAP. V lost 7 bases and J lost 4; bases outside the gene matches: 16. This CDR3 contains 18 residues. Written as DNA, the CDR3 is TGTGCTAGTGCCCGAGGACTAGCGGGGACACCCGGCCGAGAGACCCAGTACTTC. Protein sequence: CASARGLAGTPGRETQYF.

This chain uses TRBV5-1 with TRBJ1-4; D unclear. V was cut by 3 bases and J by 0 bases, with 6 bases left in between. The CDR3 has 14 amino acids. The germline gives CDR1 SGHRS, CDR2 YFSETQ. The CDR3 nucleotides read TGCGCCAGCAGCTCCTCCACAACTAATGAAAAACTGTTTTTT. Protein product: CASSSSTTNEKLFF.

V is TRBV6-5 and J is TRBJ1-2; 7 bases align to TRBD1. Germline assignment: CDR1 MNHEY and CDR2 SVGAGI. Trimming took 7 bases from V and 4 from J; bases not matched to a gene: 9. This CDR3 region has 14 residues. The CDR3 nucleotides read TGTGCCAGCACCCCTACAGGGGCAGTCTATGGCTACACCTTC. The encoded protein is CASTPTGAVYGYTF.

V usage is TRBV29-1 and J usage is TRBJ1-2, with 7 bases matching TRBD1. The CDR3 loop spans 14 amino acids. After removal of 4 bases from V and 4 bases from J, the junction contained 9 bases not matched to a gene. The germline CDR1 and CDR2 sequences are SQVTM and ANQGSEA. The CDR3 spells CSVGGQSGGYGYTF. CDR3 sequence (DNA): TGCAGCGTTGGGGGACAGTCGGGAGGCTATGGCTACACCTTC.

The chain links TRBV3-1 (or the pseudogene TRBV3-2) to TRBJ2-1; D unclear. CDR1 is LGHDT and CDR2 is YNNKEL in the germline V gene (reference sequence). Trimming took off 4 bases at V and 9 bases at J, with 10 bases between the two ends. The CDR3 is 12 residues long. Here the CDR3 reads CASSPGFGEQFF. The CDR3, as DNA: TGTGCCAGCAGCCCCGGGTTTGGTGAGCAGTTCTTC.

This chain's CDR3 is CASSFFHPPGGNEQYF. DNA for the CDR3: TGTGCCAGCAGTTTTTTCCACCCCCCTGGCGGCAACGAGCAGTACTTC. V gene TRBV27 combines with J gene TRBJ2-7, with no clear D. The CDR3 extends over 16 amino acids. Germline V gene lookup returns CDR1 MNHEY and CDR2 SMNVEV (reference sequence). Trimming took off 3 bases at V and 5 bases at J, with 20 bases between the two ends.

As DNA, the CDR3 is TGTGCCACCAGTGTTGGAGGACAGGGAACCGGGGAGCTGTTTTTT. Its translation: CATSVGGQGTGELFF. The rearrangement uses TRBV24-1 and TRBJ2-2, with 8 nucleotides matching TRBD1. Germline V gene sequence: CDR1 KGHDR, CDR2 SFDVKD. Trimming removed 5 bases from V and 5 bases from J; junction bases left unmatched: 6. This CDR3 is 15 amino acids long.

This CDR3 reads CASTRTGVGNEQFF. CDR3 sequence (DNA): TGTGCCAGTACCAGAACAGGGGTGGGCAATGAGCAGTTCTTC. The chain uses TRBV19 and TRBJ2-1, with 7 bases matching TRBD1. With V trimmed by 7 bases and J by 6 bases, 9 bases remained unmatched. The V gene's germline CDR1 is LNHDA and CDR2 SQIVND (reference sequence). The CDR3 has 14 residues.

This chain uses TRBV30 with TRBJ1-5; no reliable D call. CDR1 and CDR2 (germline): GTSNPN, SVGIG (reference sequence). The CDR3 contains 13 residues. V lost 0 bases and J lost 3, with 6 bases in between. The CDR3 region is CAWSVQVNQPQHF. DNA for the CDR3: TGTGCCTGGAGTGTACAAGTCAATCAGCCCCAGCATTTT.

This rearrangement joins TRBV5-8 to TRBJ2-1; D uncertain. The CDR3 consists of 12 residues. V shed 0 bases and J shed 8 bases, with 6 bases lying between them. CDR1 and CDR2 (germline): SGHTS, YDEGEE. In DNA form, the CDR3 reads TGTGCCAGCAGCTTGGCGGGTGATGAGCAGTTCTTC. Protein: CASSLAGDEQFF.

V usage is TRBV6-4 and J usage is TRBJ2-5, with D perhaps given as TRBD1 or TRBD2 (5 bases each). Germline V gene sequence: CDR1 MRHNA, CDR2 SNTAGT. This CDR3 spans 14 amino acids. The V gene lost 4 bases and the J gene lost 5 bases, with 14 bases spanning the gap. The CDR3 nucleotides read TGTGCCAGCAGTGCCGAGGGGCGTTGGGAGACCCAGTACTTC. Its translation is CASSAEGRWETQYF.

In its sample, this clone was seen a few times. The chain joins TRBV6-5 to TRBJ2-7; 9 bases match TRBD2. V trimming: 5 bases; J trimming: 2 bases; junction bases outside the gene matches: 7. The CDR3 extends over 15 amino acids. Germline-derived CDR1 and CDR2 are MNHEY and SVGAGI. The CDR3: CASSTGTSRTYEQYF. The CDR3 DNA sequence: TGTGCCAGCAGTACGGGGACTAGCAGAACCTACGAGCAGTACTTC.

This sequence joins TRBV19 and TRBJ1-1; 7 nucleotides match TRBD1. V lost 4 bases and J lost 1; bases outside the gene matches: 6. The CDR3 totals 15 residues. Germline V gene lookup returns CDR1 LNHDA and CDR2 SQIVND (reference sequence). The CDR3 sequence: CASSTDRAGNTEAFF. Here the CDR3 DNA reads TGTGCCAGTAGTACCGACAGGGCGGGGAACACTGAAGCTTTCTTT.

V and J are TRBV14 and TRBJ2-2; D unresolved. The CDR3 runs 15 residues. Germline lookup yields CDR1 SGHDN and CDR2 FVKESK. The V and J ends lost 2 bases and 2 bases respectively, with 9 bases between them. This chain's CDR3 is CASSQSARNTGELFF. CDR3 nucleotides: TGTGCCAGCAGCCAAAGCGCCAGAAACACCGGGGAGCTGTTTTTT.

This clone was picked up a small number of times. The V gene is TRBV2, the J gene TRBJ2-3, with 9 bases fitting TRBD2. Trimming cost V 6 bases and J 5 bases; bases outside gene matches: 6. CDR3 size: 14 residues. The germline V gene encodes CDR1 SNHLY and CDR2 FYNNEI. The CDR3 DNA sequence: TGTGCCAGCAGCAAAGGACTAGCGATAGATACGCAGTATTTT. Protein: CASSKGLAIDTQYF.

The chain recombines TRBV7-2 with TRBJ2-2; 8 positions match TRBD1. J lost 5 bases, V lost 3 bases, and 5 bases had no gene match. Germline CDR1 is SGHTA and CDR2 is FQGNSA. This CDR3 contains 15 residues. CDR3 coding DNA: TGTGCCAGCAGCTTCGACAGGGGTAGGACCGGGGAGCTGTTTTTT. Its translation: CASSFDRGRTGELFF.

The chain joins TRBV19 to TRBJ2-3; 15 bases match TRBD2. V dropped 6 bases and J dropped 10; count of bases not matched to a gene: 8. The germline V gene encodes CDR1 LNHDA and CDR2 SQIVND (reference sequence). CDR3 length equals 15 residues. CDR3 sequence: CASSLVGLAGGPQYF. The CDR3 DNA is TGTGCCAGTAGCCTTGTTGGACTAGCGGGAGGGCCGCAGTATTTT.

This sequence joins TRBV5-4 and TRBJ2-3, with 8 bases lining up with TRBD2. Germline loops: CDR1 SGHNT, CDR2 YYREEE (reference sequence). The CDR3 runs 15 residues. J gave up 5 bases and V 5 bases, and 10 bases lay outside the gene matches. CDR3 nucleotides: TGTGCCAGCAGTCGCACGGGGGGGCCTGGAGATACGCAGTATTTT. It is translated as CASSRTGGPGDTQYF.

This clone was seen only once. The rearrangement joins TRBV6-5 to TRBJ2-7; D ambiguous. Germline V gives CDR1 MNHEY, CDR2 SVGAGI. The CDR3 contains 13 residues. With 5 bases removed from V and 4 bases from J, the gap between germline ends came to 12 bases. This CDR3 reads CASSRAGNYEQYF. The CDR3 DNA reads as TGTGCCAGCAGTAGGGCTGGAAATTACGAGCAGTACTTC.

This clone was counted only a few times. The J gene is TRBJ2-5, the V gene TRBV19; a possible D gene is TRBD2 (6 bases). The germline V and J ends were trimmed by 5 bases and 5 bases, with 27 bases remaining between them. Looked up from germline, CDR1 is LNHDA and CDR2 is SQIVND (reference sequence). The CDR3 runs to 18 residues. The CDR3 spells CASSSSSTGVLGRETQYF. Written as DNA, the CDR3 is TGTGCCAGTAGTTCCTCATCTACAGGCGTCCTGGGGAGGGAGACCCAGTACTTC.

CDR3 nucleotide sequence: TGTGCCAGTAGTGGGCTGGGACAGGGGGCGAAGAGGCAGTATTTT. This encodes CASSGLGQGAKRQYF. The chain uses TRBV19 and TRBJ2-3; TRBD1 agrees at 12 bases. CDR3 length: 15 amino acids. Per germline, CDR1 LNHDA and CDR2 SQIVND (reference sequence). Germline trimming cut 5 bases from V and 11 bases from J; bases unmatched to any gene: 11. Full variable domain (rest looked up from reference TRBV19 and TRBJ2-3): DGGITQSPKYLFRKEGQNVTLSCEQNLNHDAMYWYRQDPGQGLRLIYYSQIVNDFQKGDIAEGYSVSREKKESFPLTVTSAQKNPTAFYLCASSGLGQGAKRQYFGPGTRLTVL.

This chain joins TRBV12-3 or TRBV12-4 and TRBJ2-5; D gene ambiguous. V shed 7 bases and J shed 0 bases, with 9 bases lying between them. CDR3 length equals 13 residues. This CDR3 reads CASNFGNQETQYF. The CDR3 bases are TGTGCCAGCAATTTCGGCAACCAAGAGACCCAGTACTTC.